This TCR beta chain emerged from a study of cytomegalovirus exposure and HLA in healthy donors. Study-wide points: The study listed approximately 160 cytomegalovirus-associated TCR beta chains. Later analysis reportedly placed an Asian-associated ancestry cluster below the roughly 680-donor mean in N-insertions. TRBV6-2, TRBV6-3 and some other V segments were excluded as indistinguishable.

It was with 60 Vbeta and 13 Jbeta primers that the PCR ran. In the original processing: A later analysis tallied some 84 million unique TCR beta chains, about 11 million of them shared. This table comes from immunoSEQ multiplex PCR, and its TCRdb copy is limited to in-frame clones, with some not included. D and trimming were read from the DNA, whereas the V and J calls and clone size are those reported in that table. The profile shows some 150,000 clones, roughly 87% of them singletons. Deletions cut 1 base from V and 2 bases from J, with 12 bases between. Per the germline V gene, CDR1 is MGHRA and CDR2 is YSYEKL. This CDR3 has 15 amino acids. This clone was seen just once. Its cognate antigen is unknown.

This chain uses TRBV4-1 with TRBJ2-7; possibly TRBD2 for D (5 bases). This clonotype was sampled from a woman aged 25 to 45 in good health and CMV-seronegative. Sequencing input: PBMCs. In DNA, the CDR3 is TGCGCCAGCAGCCAAGTCCTAGCCGGGACCTACGAGCAGTACTTC. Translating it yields CASSQVLAGTYEQYF.